The 21 T cell receptor beta chains reported below all come from one sample, sequenced in a study of T cell responses to AZD1222 COVID-19 vaccine. Using immunoSEQ multiplex PCR, the repertoire was profiled, and TCRdb retains in-frame clones only, with some absent. The sample has about 130,000 clones, about 94% seen once. The source material was peripheral blood, sampled on day 0 of AZD1222 vaccination. These receptors came from an adult in good health.

The chain uses TRBV30 and TRBJ1-2; the D is unclear. The V end was cut by 0 bases, the J end by 3 bases, with 11 bases between. Germline V gene data show CDR1 as GTSNPN and CDR2 as SVGIG (reference sequence). This CDR3 comprises 14 residues. CDR3 sequence: CAWSVYRADYGYTF. The CDR3 nucleotides read TGTGCCTGGAGTGTATATCGGGCAGACTATGGCTACACCTTC.

Points on this clone: Other DNA sequences from this sample encode an identical CDR3 as well. This rearrangement joins TRBV30 to TRBJ2-7; D is undetermined. Germline loops: CDR1 GTSNPN, CDR2 SVGIG (reference sequence). The CDR3 covers 12 residues. With 1 base removed from V and 0 bases from J, the gap between germline ends came to 4 bases. CDR3 loop: CAWSGGSYEQYF. CDR3 coding DNA: TGTGCCTGGAGTGGAGGCTCCTACGAGCAGTACTTC.

The genes are TRBV5-4 and TRBJ2-2, with TRBD1 matching 7 bases. The CDR3 has 15 amino acids. The V gene's germline CDR1 is SGHNT and CDR2 YYREEE (reference sequence). The trim removed 4 bases at V and 7 bases at J, leaving 10 bases unmatched. The CDR3 is CASSGEDRFGGELFF. The CDR3 region has the DNA TGTGCCAGCAGCGGAGAGGACAGGTTTGGCGGGGAGCTGTTTTTT.

This clone was seen a few times. The chain is built from TRBV6-6 and TRBJ2-7; tentative D call: TRBD1 (6 bases). CDR3 length: 15 amino acids. Trimming took off 2 bases at V and 3 bases at J, with 14 bases between the two ends. The germline V gene encodes CDR1 MNHNY and CDR2 SVGAGI (reference sequence). CDR3 nucleotides: TGTGCCAGCAGTTACGACGAGACGGACAGCTACGAGCAGTACTTC. Residues: CASSYDETDSYEQYF.

This chain uses TRBV28 with TRBJ1-2; maybe TRBD1 (5 bases). The CDR3 consists of 15 residues. Germline CDR1 and CDR2: MDHEN and SYDVKM. Between the trimmed V and J ends, which lost 3 bases and 2 bases, there was a span of 13 bases. The CDR3 coding sequence is TGTGCCAGCAGTTTCGCGTCAGGGCCCAACTATGGCTACACCTTC. It is translated as CASSFASGPNYGYTF.

The rearrangement joins TRBV20-1 to TRBJ2-7; 10 nucleotides line up with TRBD2. The CDR3 loop spans 14 amino acids. Germline trimming cut 3 bases from V and 5 bases from J; bases unmatched to any gene: 7. CDR1 and CDR2 (germline): DFQATT, SNEGSKA (reference sequence). CDR3 in amino acids: CSASTLAGIDEQYF. In nucleotides, the CDR3 is TGCAGTGCTAGTACACTAGCGGGAATCGACGAGCAGTACTTC.

This chain links TRBV30 with TRBJ1-2; 9 bases map to TRBD1. Germline V gives CDR1 GTSNPN, CDR2 SVGIG (reference sequence). Losses at the gene ends were 1 base for V and 3 bases for J; bases not matched to a gene: 6. CDR3 length equals 15 residues. CDR3 in amino acids: CAWSGGQGSDYGYTF. The CDR3, as DNA: TGTGCCTGGAGTGGGGGACAGGGAAGTGACTATGGCTACACCTTC.

The V and J genes are TRBV4-2 and TRBJ1-1; 10 bases are shared with TRBD1. The V gene end was trimmed by 2 bases and the J gene end by 3 bases; junction bases not matched to a gene: 9. The CDR3 has 17 residues. CDR1 LGHNA and CDR2 YNFKEQ come from the germline V gene. CDR3: CASSQTPGQGLDTEAFF. The CDR3 DNA follows: TGTGCCAGCAGCCAAACACCGGGACAGGGGTTAGACACTGAAGCTTTCTTT.

This clone has only one observation. This sequence joins TRBV18 and TRBJ2-2; 8 nucleotides agree with TRBD1. The CDR3 contains 14 residues. V lost 3 bases, J lost 5 bases, and 2 bases stayed unmatched. In germline, CDR1 is KGHSH, CDR2 LQKENI. The CDR3 nucleotides are TGTGCCAGCTCACCGGACAGGGCGACCGGGGAGCTGTTTTTT. It encodes CASSPDRATGELFF.

The CDR3 DNA follows: TGTGCCAGCAGTGTGGCGGATCAGCCCCAGCATTTT. This translates into CASSVADQPQHF. The J gene is TRBJ1-5, the V gene TRBV6-6; no clear D gene. The CDR3 runs to 12 residues. Per germline, CDR1 MNHNY and CDR2 SVGAGI (reference sequence). The V end lost 5 bases, the J end lost 5 bases, and 7 bases lay between the germline ends.

This chain links TRBV20-1 with TRBJ2-7; D might be TRBD2 (5 bases). V was pared by 3 bases and J by 0 bases, with 12 bases between. The CDR3 is 14 amino acids. Looked up from germline, CDR1 is DFQATT and CDR2 is SNEGSKA (reference sequence). CDR3 loop: CSASLGSSSYEQYF. The CDR3 nucleotides read TGCAGTGCTAGTCTGGGGAGCTCCTCCTACGAGCAGTACTTC.

The chain joins TRBV4-1 to TRBJ2-2; D gene unclear. Germline V gene sequence: CDR1 MGHRA, CDR2 YSYEKL. The CDR3 contains 17 residues. Trimming stripped 4 bases from V and 1 base from J, with 16 bases between. The DNA for the CDR3 is TGCGCCAGCAGCCTTCCGGGCAGGAAAAGGAACACCGGGGAGCTGTTTTTT. Translated: CASSLPGRKRNTGELFF.

The chain links TRBV2 to TRBJ1-1; TRBD1 aligns across 10 bases. There are 14 residues in the CDR3. V gave up 6 bases and J gave up 5 bases; unmatched junction bases: 6. Per germline, CDR1 SNHLY and CDR2 FYNNEI. CDR3 region: CASSETGGYTEAFF. CDR3 coding DNA: TGTGCCAGCAGCGAGACAGGGGGCTATACTGAAGCTTTCTTT.

This chain connects TRBV3-1 (or the pseudogene TRBV3-2) to TRBJ1-4, with a weak D call TRBD1 (5 bases). V shed 2 bases and J shed 7 bases, with 14 bases lying between them. The V gene's germline CDR1 is LGHDT and CDR2 YNNKEL (reference sequence). This CDR3 comprises 15 residues. CDR3 amino acids: CASSQQGGLSEKLFF. DNA for the CDR3: TGTGCCAGCAGCCAACAGGGAGGGCTCAGTGAAAAACTGTTTTTT.

For the CDR3, the DNA is TGTGCCAGCAGCAAGGCACTTAACACTGAAGCTTTCTTT. It codes for CASSKALNTEAFF. This chain joins TRBV5-4 and TRBJ1-1, with no clear D. The CDR3 has 13 amino acids. Germline CDR1 and CDR2: SGHNT and YYREEE (reference sequence). The V end lost 4 bases, the J end lost 2 bases, and 9 bases lay between the germline ends.

The V call is TRBV3-1 (or the pseudogene TRBV3-2), the J call TRBJ1-6; 8 bases are a match to TRBD1. This CDR3 comprises 18 residues. Germline V gives CDR1 LGHDT, CDR2 YNNKEL (reference sequence). J gave up 6 bases and V 4 bases, and 14 bases lay outside the gene matches. The CDR3 protein is CASSPFFLQGEGNSPLHF. In DNA, the CDR3 is TGTGCCAGCAGCCCCTTCTTCTTACAGGGGGAAGGTAATTCACCCCTCCACTTT.

This rearrangement joins TRBV28 to TRBJ2-1; 8 positions match TRBD2. The trim removed 5 bases at V and 8 bases at J, leaving 11 bases unmatched. The CDR3 totals 15 residues. The germline V gene encodes CDR1 MDHEN and CDR2 SYDVKM. The CDR3 region is CASSPGGGRKDEQFF. In DNA form, the CDR3 reads TGTGCCAGCAGTCCCGGGGGCGGGAGGAAAGATGAGCAGTTCTTC.

This chain connects TRBV21-1 to TRBJ1-1; the D call TRBD1 from the table was never checked on the DNA. TRBV21-1 is noted as a pseudogene. This CDR3 comprises 13 residues. The CDR3 region has the DNA TGTGCCAGCAGCTTATCCGCAGATACTGAAGCTTTCTTT. It translates to CASSLSADTEAFF.

The chain uses TRBV13 and TRBJ1-1; no reliable D call. Germline V gene data show CDR1 as PRHDT and CDR2 as FYEKMQ (reference sequence). V shed 9 bases and J shed 7 bases, with 12 bases lying between them. This CDR3 has 11 residues. CDR3 amino acids: CASSTGSEAFF. CDR3 nucleotide sequence: TGTGCCAGTTCCACGGGGAGTGAAGCTTTCTTT.

V gene TRBV11-3 combines with J gene TRBJ2-1; the D gene is possibly TRBD2 (6 bases). There are 14 residues in the CDR3. The V gene's germline CDR1 is SGHNT and CDR2 YENEEA. Trimming shortened V by 1 base and J by 6 bases, and 10 bases separated the two germline ends. CDR3 DNA: TGTGCCAGCAGCTTAGGCCGGGGGATCAATGAGCAGTTCTTC. Its translation: CASSLGRGINEQFF.

The V call is TRBV30, the J call TRBJ1-1; D not certain. This CDR3 contains 12 residues. The V end was cut by 0 bases, the J end by 7 bases, with 9 bases between. CDR1 and CDR2 (germline): GTSNPN, SVGIG (reference sequence). The CDR3: CAWSVGQSEAFF. The DNA for the CDR3 is TGTGCCTGGAGTGTAGGGCAGAGTGAAGCTTTCTTT.